This TCR beta chain was sequenced for a study of blood T cell repertoires in COVID-19. Study overall: From the United States, Italy and Spain came samples of acute and convalescent COVID-19.

This CDR3 spans 15 amino acids. V gave up 1 base and J gave up 3 bases, with 11 bases separating them. Germline V gives CDR1 LNHNV, CDR2 YYDKDF (reference sequence). TCRdb keeps only in-frame clones here, not all; method: immunoSEQ multiplex PCR. The table includes 110,000 to 150,000 clones, approximately 90% detected once. Sequenced input: peripheral blood. The chain couples TRBV15 to TRBJ2-3, with D perhaps matching TRBD2 (6 bases). This sequence was found in a man in his sixties with active or convalescent COVID-19. The CDR3 sequence is CATSRVAGRTDTQYF. The CDR3 bases are TGTGCCACCAGCAGAGTGGCAGGGAGGACAGATACGCAGTATTTT.